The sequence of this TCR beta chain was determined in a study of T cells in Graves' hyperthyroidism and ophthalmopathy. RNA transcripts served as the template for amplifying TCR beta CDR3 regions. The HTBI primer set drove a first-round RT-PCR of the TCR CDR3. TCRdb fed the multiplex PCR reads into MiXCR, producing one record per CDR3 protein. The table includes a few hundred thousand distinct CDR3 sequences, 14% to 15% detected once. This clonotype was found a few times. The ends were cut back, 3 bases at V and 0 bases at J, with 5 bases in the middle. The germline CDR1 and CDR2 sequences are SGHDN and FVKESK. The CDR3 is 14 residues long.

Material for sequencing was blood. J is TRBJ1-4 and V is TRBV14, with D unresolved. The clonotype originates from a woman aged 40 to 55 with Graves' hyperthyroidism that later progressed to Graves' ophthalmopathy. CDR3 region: CASSQRATNEKLFF. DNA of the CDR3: TGTGCCAGCAGCCAGCGAGCAACTAATGAAAAACTGTTTTTT.